This T cell receptor beta chain was documented in a study of T-cell reconstitution after alpha-beta-depleted transplantation in children listed by TCRdb under 2016. Regarding the study in general: T-cell immune reconstitution after TCRalphabeta/CD19-depleted allogeneic hematopoietic cell transplantation in children was quantitatively tracked in the study by means of TCR repertoire profiling. Findings and caveats that apply to the study as a whole: About two months after transplant, the apparently early recovery of alphabetaT-cell counts reportedly depended on just several hundred clones that had expanded rapidly and came from non-depleted graft cells. In some patients, high TCRbeta diversity at day 60 was attributed to recipient T cells and intrathymic progenitors that had survived conditioning. The frequencies of hyperexpanded clones fell over the following months, and after one year, T-cell counts and TCRbeta diversity were mostly attributed to newly produced T cells.

Germline trimming amounts to 6 bases on V and 6 bases on J, with 6 as the count of junction bases outside the gene matches. The CDR3 measures 15 amino acids from cysteine to phenylalanine. Just the 45-base CDR3 DNA is kept, in frame starting at base 1. CDR1 MDHEN and CDR2 SYDVKM were looked up in the germline V gene. Per the publication, the treatment or condition label means: allogeneic hematopoietic cell transplantation with graft depleted of TCRalphabeta T cells and CD19 B cells. TCRalphabeta/CD19-depleted allogeneic hematopoietic cell grafts were given to the transplant recipients, all of whom were children. About this clonotype: Which antigen it targets is not known. Per-nucleotide qualities are absent, and no much larger clonotype sits a single base away.

The library was obtained by PCR. Sequencing took place on an Illumina HiSeq 2500. Molecular barcoding was employed in the preparation of TCR libraries, with unique molecular identifiers being used to normalize TCRbeta repertoire quantification. The public reads were run again by TCRdb, first through fastp at Q25 and then through MiXCR, and only productive beta chains were kept. When rows share a CDR3 protein, they turn into one entry using the most common DNA and genes. Within this sample are around 440,000 distinct CDR3 sequences, with about 16% of them counted one time only. The ten top clones hold around 28% of the sample.

Specimen: PBMCs, mostly from graft donor cells, collected 360 days after TCRalphabeta/CD19-depleted stem cell transplant. Recombination connected TRBV28 to TRBJ1-5, and TRBD1 aligns with 12 junction nucleotides. The clonotype originates from a boy younger than two who had a stem cell transplant for Wiskott-Aldrich syndrome, so the T cells may come from the graft donor. This receptor carries the CDR3 CASRHRDRGRQPQHF. The nucleotide sequence reads TGTGCCAGCAGGCACCGGGACAGGGGGCGTCAGCCCCAGCATTTT.